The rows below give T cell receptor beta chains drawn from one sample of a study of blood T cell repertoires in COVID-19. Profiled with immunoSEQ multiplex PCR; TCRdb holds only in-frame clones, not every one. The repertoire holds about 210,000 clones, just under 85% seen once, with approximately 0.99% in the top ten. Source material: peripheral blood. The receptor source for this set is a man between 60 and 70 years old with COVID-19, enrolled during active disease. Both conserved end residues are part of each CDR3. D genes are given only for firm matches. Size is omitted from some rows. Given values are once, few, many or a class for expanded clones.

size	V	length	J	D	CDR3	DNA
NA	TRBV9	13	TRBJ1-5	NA	CASSVDSTQPQHF	TGTGCCAGCAGCGTAGACAGTACTCAGCCCCAGCATTTT
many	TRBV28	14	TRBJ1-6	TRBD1	CASSTQGANSPLHF	TGTGCCAGCAGTACACAGGGGGCGAATTCACCCCTCCACTTT
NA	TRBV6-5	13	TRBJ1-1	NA	CASSQTATIEAFF	TGTGCCAGCAGTCAGACAGCGACGATTGAAGCTTTCTTT
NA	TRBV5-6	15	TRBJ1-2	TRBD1	CASRLGQGARYGYTF	TGTGCCAGCAGACTCGGACAGGGGGCTCGCTATGGCTACACCTTC
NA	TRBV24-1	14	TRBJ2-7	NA	CATSDLQGSYEQYF	TGTGCCACCAGTGATTTGCAGGGGTCCTACGAGCAGTACTTC
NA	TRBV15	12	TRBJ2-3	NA	CATSGVTDTQYF	TGTGCCACCAGCGGAGTAACAGATACGCAGTATTTT
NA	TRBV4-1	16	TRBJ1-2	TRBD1	CASSQDPVGDRNGYTF	TGCGCCAGCAGCCAAGATCCGGTTGGGGACAGAAATGGCTACACCTTC
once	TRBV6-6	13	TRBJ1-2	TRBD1	CASSRTGAVGYTF	TGTGCCAGCAGCAGGACAGGGGCGGTCGGCTACACCTTC
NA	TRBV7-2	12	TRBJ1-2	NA	CASSDQGLSYTF	TGTGCCAGCAGCGACCAGGGGCTGAGCTACACCTTC
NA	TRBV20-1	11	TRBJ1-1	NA	CSATPDREAFF	TGCAGTGCCACCCCTGACAGAGAAGCTTTCTTT
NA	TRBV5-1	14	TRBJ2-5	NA	CASSHRDIQETQYF	TGCGCCAGCAGCCACAGGGACATACAAGAGACCCAGTACTTC
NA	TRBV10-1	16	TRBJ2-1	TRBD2	CASSEQLAGARNEQFF	TGCGCCAGCAGTGAGCAACTAGCGGGAGCTAGAAATGAGCAGTTCTTC
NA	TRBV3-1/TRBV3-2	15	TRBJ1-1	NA	CASSLLAGYHTEAFF	TGTGCCAGCAGCCTATTGGCGGGCTACCACACTGAAGCTTTCTTT
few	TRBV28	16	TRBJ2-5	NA	CASSPTWRTTGETQYF	TGTGCCAGCAGTCCAACCTGGCGCACTACTGGCGAGACCCAGTACTTC
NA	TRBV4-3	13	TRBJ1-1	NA	CASSQARQGEAFF	TGCGCCAGCAGCCAAGCACGGCAGGGTGAAGCTTTCTTT
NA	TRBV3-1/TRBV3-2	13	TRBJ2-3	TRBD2	CASSQLAGAPQYF	TGTGCCAGCAGCCAACTGGCGGGAGCACCACAGTATTTT
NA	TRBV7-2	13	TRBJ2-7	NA	CASSAGQPNEQYF	TGTGCCAGCAGCGCGGGACAGCCCAACGAGCAGTACTTC
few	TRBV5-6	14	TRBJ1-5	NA	CASSDYRAVQPQHF	TGTGCCAGCAGCGATTACAGGGCCGTTCAGCCCCAGCATTTT
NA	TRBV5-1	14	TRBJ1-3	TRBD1	CASSLGQGGNTIYF	TGCGCCAGCAGCTTGGGACAGGGGGGTAACACCATATATTTT
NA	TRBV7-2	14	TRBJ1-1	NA	CASSLVGVGTEAFF	TGTGCCAGCAGCTTAGTAGGAGTGGGCACTGAAGCTTTCTTT
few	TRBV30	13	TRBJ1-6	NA	CAAGAIHNSPLHF	TGTGCTGCAGGGGCGATACATAATTCACCCCTCCACTTT
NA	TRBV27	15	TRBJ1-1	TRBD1	CASSFTGQGSTEAFF	TGTGCCAGCAGTTTTACGGGACAGGGATCCACTGAAGCTTTCTTT
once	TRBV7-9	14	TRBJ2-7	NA	CASSFWRVSYEQYF	TGTGCCAGCAGCTTTTGGCGGGTTTCCTACGAGCAGTACTTC
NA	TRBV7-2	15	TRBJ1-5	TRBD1	CASSVQGTANQPQHF	TGTGCCAGCAGCGTCCAAGGGACAGCCAATCAGCCCCAGCATTTT
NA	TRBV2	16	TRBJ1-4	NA	CASSVAGGATNEKLFF	TGTGCCAGCAGTGTTGCAGGTGGCGCAACTAATGAAAAACTGTTTTTT
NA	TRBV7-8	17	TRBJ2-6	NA	CASSFDGRTAGANVLTF	TGTGCCAGCAGCTTCGACGGGAGAACTGCTGGGGCCAACGTCCTGACTTTC
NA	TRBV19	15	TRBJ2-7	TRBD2	CASSPPGLAAYEQYF	TGTGCCAGTAGCCCTCCGGGACTAGCAGCCTACGAGCAGTACTTC
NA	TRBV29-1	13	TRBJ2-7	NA	CSVQGYSSYEQYF	TGCAGCGTACAGGGCTATAGCTCCTACGAGCAGTACTTC
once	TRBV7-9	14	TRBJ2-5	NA	CASNTNSIQETQYF	TGTGCCAGCAACACAAACAGCATCCAAGAGACCCAGTACTTC
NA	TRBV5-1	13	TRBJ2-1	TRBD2	CASQQREGGKQFF	TGCGCCAGCCAACAGCGGGAGGGGGGAAAGCAGTTCTTC
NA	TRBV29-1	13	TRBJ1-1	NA	CSVESGRGTEAFF	TGCAGCGTTGAATCCGGCAGGGGAACTGAAGCTTTCTTT
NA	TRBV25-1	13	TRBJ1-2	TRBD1	CASRRQGVYGYTF	TGTGCCAGCAGGAGACAGGGGGTCTATGGCTACACCTTC
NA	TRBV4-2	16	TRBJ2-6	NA	CASSQEVRAGANVLTF	TGTGCCAGCAGCCAAGAGGTCCGCGCTGGGGCCAACGTCCTGACTTTC
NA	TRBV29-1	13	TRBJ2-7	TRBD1	CSVSPGQSYEQYF	TGCAGCGTCTCCCCGGGACAGTCCTACGAGCAGTACTTC
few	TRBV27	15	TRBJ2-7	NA	CASSLGGGRGYEQYF	TGTGCCAGCAGTTTAGGAGGGGGCAGAGGCTACGAGCAGTACTTC
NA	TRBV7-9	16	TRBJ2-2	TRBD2	CASSQSASGKYGELFF	TGTGCCAGCAGCCAATCCGCGAGCGGGAAGTACGGGGAGCTGTTTTTT
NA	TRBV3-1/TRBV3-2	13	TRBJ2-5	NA	CASSRGQRETQYF	TGTGCCAGCAGCCGCGGACAGAGAGAGACCCAGTACTTC
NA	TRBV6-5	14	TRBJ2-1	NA	CASSYRATYNEQFF	TGTGCCAGCTCATACAGGGCGACCTACAATGAGCAGTTCTTC
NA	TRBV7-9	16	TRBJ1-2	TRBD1	CASSTRDRGRGDGYTF	TGTGCCAGCAGCACTCGGGACAGGGGGCGCGGTGATGGCTACACCTTC
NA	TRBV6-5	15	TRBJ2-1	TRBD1	CASSKDRGSYNEQFF	TGTGCCAGCAGTAAGGACAGGGGTTCCTACAATGAGCAGTTCTTC
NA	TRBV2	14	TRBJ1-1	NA	CASSEGTLNTEAFF	TGTGCCAGCAGTGAAGGGACTCTGAACACTGAAGCTTTCTTT